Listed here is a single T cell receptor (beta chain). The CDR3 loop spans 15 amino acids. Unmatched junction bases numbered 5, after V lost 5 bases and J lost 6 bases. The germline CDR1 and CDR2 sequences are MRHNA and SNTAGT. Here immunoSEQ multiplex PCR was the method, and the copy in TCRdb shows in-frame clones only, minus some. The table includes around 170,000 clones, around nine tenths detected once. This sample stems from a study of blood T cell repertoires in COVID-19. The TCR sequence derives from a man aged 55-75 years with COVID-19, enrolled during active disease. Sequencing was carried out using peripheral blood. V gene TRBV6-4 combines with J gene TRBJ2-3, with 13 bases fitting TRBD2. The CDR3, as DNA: TGTGCCAGCAGTCCGACTAGCGGGAGGAGTGATACGCAGTATTTT. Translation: CASSPTSGRSDTQYF.